This T cell receptor beta chain comes out of a study of shared clonotypes between healthy human individuals. Sequencing was performed with immunoSEQ multiplex PCR; in TCRdb, only in-frame clones are kept and a portion is missing. The repertoire holds 630,000 or so clones, 98% seen once, with around 0.3% in the top ten. Regarding this clone: The antigen is unknown.

It was CD45RO-negative cells, positively selected for CCR7, that made up naive CD8 cells, with terminally differentiated effector memory CD45RA+ cells excluded. All of the donors resided in Nashville, Tennessee, and each was a Caucasian adult. The CDR3 spans 11 residues. CDR1 SGHTA and CDR2 FQGNSA come from the germline V gene. The V gene lost 3 bases and the J gene lost 9 bases, with 6 bases spanning the gap. Study-wide results and limits: The four-donor shared clonotypes exceeded non-shared clonotypes in generation probability, with non-shared ones scoring lower.

Specimen: naive CD8+ T cells sorted from blood. This clonotype was sampled from a man aged 25-45 years in good health. J is TRBJ2-1 and V is TRBV7-2; D gene ambiguous. CDR3 protein: CASSFLGEQFF. The CDR3 DNA reads as TGTGCCAGCAGCTTTTTAGGTGAGCAGTTCTTC.